Below, one T cell receptor (beta chain) is given with its context. Its cognate antigen is unknown. Beta-chain TCR CDR3 regions were amplified from RNA transcripts. Investigators did first-round RT-PCR with HTBI primers, then second-round multiplex PCR. In TCRdb, the multiplex PCR reads were re-called with MiXCR into one record per CDR3 protein. The table shows 900,000 to 1,200,000 distinct CDR3 sequences, with approximately 35% occurring only once. This record comes from a study of Graves' ophthalmopathy and Graves' hyperthyroidism. Study at large: Hyperthyroidism is called stable when no ophthalmopathy develops within 18 months of follow-up.

Newly diagnosed, the hyperthyroidism patients had under 2 months' duration and were aged 18 to 65. The study, taken as a whole, reports: At about 69% sensitivity and 72.22% specificity, the model predicted progression of the ophthalmopathy. Ophthalmopathy was separated from stable hyperthyroidism by a 13-signature model with approximately 91% sensitivity and around 81% specificity.

This sequence originates from an adult man with Graves' hyperthyroidism. The sequenced material came from peripheral blood or thyroid tissue (not recorded which).

CDR3 region: CSGGTGSRPQHF. The CDR3 nucleotides are TGCAGTGGTGGTACAGGCTCTCGGCCCCAGCATTTT. The gene calls are TRBV20-1 and TRBJ1-5, with TRBD1 as a possible D gene (5 bases). V was cut by 7 bases and J by 9 bases, with 16 bases left in between. Germline CDR1 is DFQATT and CDR2 is SNEGSKA (reference sequence). CDR3 length equals 12 residues.